These 23 T cell receptor beta chains were all obtained from the same sample, sequenced in a study of neurological immune-mediated disorders. Each CDR3 protein gets one entry after TCRdb re-called the 5' RACE reads with MiXCR. The sample has 39,000 or so distinct CDR3 sequences, over 2% seen once. Source material: PBMCs. These receptors came from a man younger than 45 with multiple sclerosis.

In the case of this clonotype: An end of the junction does not agree with germline; a read error may underlie this. The V gene is TRBV3-1, the J gene TRBJ2-7; 9 bases fit TRBD1. Germline V CDR1 and CDR2: LGHDT, YNNKEL (reference sequence). The CDR3 length is 14 residues. For the CDR3, the DNA is TGTACCAGCAGCCAAGAACAGGGGGCTAATCCGGAGTACTTC. Its translation is CTSSQEQGANPEYF.

This clonotype was seen at least ten times. The chain joins TRBV12-3 or TRBV12-4 to TRBJ2-7; 7 bases map to TRBD1. V lost 6 bases and J lost 6; bases outside the gene matches: 8. CDR3 size: 13 residues. The CDR3 nucleotides are TGTGCCAGCAGACCCAACAGGGGTCCCGAGCAGTACTTC. Its protein product is CASRPNRGPEQYF.

This clonotype has at least ten counts. The V and J genes are TRBV10-3 and TRBJ2-7; 9 nucleotides agree with TRBD1. The CDR3 has 15 residues. Germline-derived CDR1 and CDR2 are ENHRY and SYGVKD. With V trimmed by 6 bases and J by 4 bases, 10 bases remained unmatched. The DNA of the CDR3 is TGTGCCATCAGGCCCGGGACAGGGACCTCATACGAGCAGTACTTC. Its protein product is CAIRPGTGTSYEQYF.

This clonotype occurred many times. V and J are TRBV6-5 and TRBJ2-7; D could derive from TRBD1 or TRBD2 (6 bases each). Trimming stripped 0 bases from V and 0 bases from J, with 15 bases between. Germline CDR1 and CDR2: MNHEY and SVGAGI. The CDR3 sequence is 17 residues long. In DNA, the CDR3 is TGTGCCAGCAGTTACTCGAGAGGGGGGAGAAGCTCCTACGAGCAGTACTTC. Amino acids: CASSYSRGGRSSYEQYF.

This clonotype showed up many times. This chain joins TRBV7-2 and TRBJ2-3; D tentatively fits TRBD1 or TRBD2 (5 bases each). V lost 0 bases and J 0 bases, leaving 13 bases between the germline ends. Germline V lookup: CDR1 SGHTA, CDR2 FQGNSA. CDR3 length: 17 amino acids. DNA of the CDR3: TGTGCCAGCAGCTTAGCGCGCCAGGGACGAAGCACAGATACGCAGTATTTT. This gives the protein CASSLARQGRSTDTQYF.

This clonotype was observed many times. The V call is TRBV9, the J call TRBJ1-1; D call uncertain. Germline V gene sequence: CDR1 SGDLS, CDR2 YYNGEE. The V gene lost 1 base and the J gene lost 1 base, with 5 bases spanning the gap. This CDR3 has 13 residues. CDR3 in DNA: TGTGCCAGCAGCGTATTCCAGAACACTGAAGCTTTCTTT. It encodes CASSVFQNTEAFF. The variable domain in full, with the rest retrieved from reference TRBV9 and TRBJ1-1, is DSGVTQTPKHLITATGQRVTLRCSPRSGDLSVYWYQQSLDQGLQFLIQYYNGEERAKGNILERFSAQQFPDLHSELNLSSLELGDSALYFCASSVFQNTEAFFGQGTRLTVV.

This clonotype was counted ten times or more. V and J are TRBV20-1 and TRBJ1-6; maybe TRBD1 (6 bases). The germline CDR1 and CDR2 sequences are DFQATT and SNEGSKA (reference sequence). V was pared by 3 bases and J by 5 bases, with 17 bases between. The CDR3 contains 16 residues. CDR3 DNA: TGCAGTGCTAGGGGAGGGGGGCAGAGCAATAATTCACCCCTCCACTTT. It translates to CSARGGGQSNNSPLHF.

This clonotype came up many times. The V gene is TRBV20-1, the J gene TRBJ2-1, with 11 bases matching TRBD2. This CDR3 has 14 amino acids. Germline loops: CDR1 DFQATT, CDR2 SNEGSKA (reference sequence). Trimming at V came to 5 bases and at J to 2 bases, leaving 2 bases not matched to a gene. The DNA for the CDR3 is TGCAGTGCTCCTAGCGGGAGGACCTACAATGAGCAGTTCTTC. Residues: CSAPSGRTYNEQFF.

This clonotype was observed at least ten times. The chain couples TRBV20-1 to TRBJ1-1, with D perhaps TRBD1 (6 bases). Per the germline V gene, CDR1 is DFQATT and CDR2 is SNEGSKA (reference sequence). There are 14 residues in the CDR3. Here the CDR3 reads CMGAGLITNTEAFF. The CDR3 nucleotides read TGCATGGGGGCGGGATTAATCACAAACACTGAAGCTTTCTTT.

At least ten counts were recorded for this clonotype. The rearrangement uses TRBV7-2 and TRBJ1-1; possible D gene TRBD1, 5 bases. The CDR3 consists of 13 residues. Trimming cost V 3 bases and J 8 bases, with 13 bases left between them. CDR1 is SGHTA, CDR2 FQGNSA, per germline. The CDR3 protein is CASSLGPNREAFF. The CDR3 DNA is TGTGCCAGCAGCTTGGGACCGAACAGGGAAGCTTTCTTT.

V usage is TRBV5-1 and J usage is TRBJ2-1; TRBD2 might be the D (5 bases). Deletions cut 0 bases from V and 2 bases from J, with 12 bases between. In germline, CDR1 is SGHRS, CDR2 YFSETQ. This CDR3 contains 16 residues. The CDR3, as DNA: TGCGCCAGCAGCTTGGAGGGTGGACTTACCTACAATGAGCAGTTCTTC. Translated, it gives CASSLEGGLTYNEQFF. Full variable domain (missing parts from reference TRBV5-1 and TRBJ2-1): KAGVTQTPRYLIKTRGQQVTLSCSPISGHRSVSWYQQTPGQGLQFLFEYFSETQRNKGNFPGRFSGRQFSNSRSEMNVSTLELGDSALYLCASSLEGGLTYNEQFFGPGTRLTVL.

At least ten counts were recorded for this clonotype. The rearrangement joins TRBV10-3 to TRBJ1-3; possibly TRBD1 for D (6 bases). The germline gives CDR1 ENHRY, CDR2 SYGVKD. V was clipped by 6 bases and J by 4 bases, with 22 bases between them. This CDR3 comprises 17 residues. The CDR3 nucleotides are TGTGCCATCAGCCCCCGGGGTGCAGGGACAACCGGAAACACCATATATTTT. Amino acid sequence: CAISPRGAGTTGNTIYF.

The table lists this clonotype with many counts. This chain uses TRBV10-2 with TRBJ1-5; 7 nucleotides agree with TRBD1. The V gene end was trimmed by 7 bases and the J gene end by 6 bases; junction bases not matched to a gene: 24. This CDR3 contains 19 residues. Germline V gene sequence: CDR1 WSHSY, CDR2 SAAADI. CDR3 sequence: CASISVYGGQHSRGQPQHF. The CDR3 DNA sequence: TGCGCCAGCATAAGCGTTTATGGGGGACAGCACTCAAGGGGTCAGCCCCAGCATTTT.

This clonotype was detected ten times or more. The chain employs TRBV20-1 and TRBJ2-3; 8 nucleotides align to TRBD2. V trimming: 3 bases; J trimming: 4 bases; junction bases outside the gene matches: 12. The CDR3 has 16 residues. The germline gives CDR1 DFQATT, CDR2 SNEGSKA (reference sequence). CDR3 DNA: TGCAGTGCTAGCGTTTGGGGACGGGGGGGCCCAGATACGCAGTATTTT. Translating gives CSASVWGRGGPDTQYF.

The table lists this clonotype with many counts. The genes are TRBV5-1 and TRBJ2-3; D unresolved. Trimming cost V 0 bases and J 3 bases, with 8 bases left between them. Germline lookup yields CDR1 SGHRS and CDR2 YFSETQ. The CDR3 length is 14 residues. The CDR3: CASSLGLPTDTQYF. CDR3 DNA sequence: TGCGCCAGCAGCTTGGGGTTGCCAACAGATACGCAGTATTTT. Using reference TRBV5-1 and TRBJ2-3 for the parts outside the CDR3, the full variable domain is KAGVTQTPRYLIKTRGQQVTLSCSPISGHRSVSWYQQTPGQGLQFLFEYFSETQRNKGNFPGRFSGRQFSNSRSEMNVSTLELGDSALYLCASSLGLPTDTQYFGPGTRLTVL.

This clonotype was detected ten times or more. V gene TRBV5-5 combines with J gene TRBJ2-1, with a possible D match to TRBD1 (6 bases). The CDR3 contains 13 residues. CDR1 is SGHKS and CDR2 is YYEKEE in the germline V gene (reference sequence). Between the trimmed V and J ends, which lost 3 bases and 6 bases, there was a span of 10 bases. This CDR3 is CASSSDRFNEQFF. The DNA of the CDR3 is TGTGCCAGCAGCTCGGACAGATTCAATGAGCAGTTCTTC. Looking up the rest from reference TRBV5-5 and TRBJ2-1 gives the full variable domain: DAGVTQSPTHLIKTRGQQVTLRCSPISGHKSVSWYQQVLGQGPQFIFQYYEKEERGRGNFPDRFSARQFPNYSSELNVNALLLGDSALYLCASSSDRFNEQFFGPGTRLTVL.

Many counts were recorded for this clonotype. The DNA for the CDR3 is TGTGCCAGCAGCTTATGGGGGACAGGGGGCTACGAGCAGTACTTC. Protein: CASSLWGTGGYEQYF. V gene TRBV7-2 combines with J gene TRBJ2-7; 11 bases line up with TRBD1. The germline V gene encodes CDR1 SGHTA and CDR2 FQGNSA. V lost 2 bases, J lost 3 bases, and 3 bases stayed unmatched. The CDR3 loop spans 15 amino acids.

This clonotype was counted ten times or more. The rearrangement uses TRBV7-8 and TRBJ1-4, with D possibly TRBD1 on 5 matching bases. CDR1 is SGHVS, CDR2 FQNEAQ, per germline. There are 15 residues in the CDR3. V lost 6 bases to trimming and J lost 4 bases, with 15 bases between them. CDR3 nucleotides: TGTGCCAGCAGTTCCGGGACGGAGAGTAATGAAAAACTGTTTTTT. It encodes CASSSGTESNEKLFF.

This clonotype was observed at least ten times. For the CDR3, the DNA is TGCAGCGTTGGGCCGACGGTGAACACTGAAGCTTTCTTT. As protein: CSVGPTVNTEAFF. This rearrangement joins TRBV29-1 to TRBJ1-1; no clear D gene. The CDR3 is made up of 13 amino acids. Trimming pared 4 bases from V and 0 bases from J, leaving 9 bases between. CDR1 and CDR2 from the germline V gene are SQVTM and ANQGSEA.

This clonotype was picked up many times. One end of the junction varies from germline; a read error may be responsible. The V and J genes are TRBV7-7 and TRBJ2-3, with D unresolved. The germline CDR1 and CDR2 sequences are SSHAT and FNYEAQ (reference sequence). This CDR3 has 14 residues. The CDR3 bases are TGTGCCAGCAACTTATCGTCTGGCACAGATACGCAGTATTTT. This codes for CASNLSSGTDTQYF.

This clonotype showed up just a few times. This chain links TRBV5-1 with TRBJ2-5; a weak D match, TRBD2 (6 bases). V dropped 6 bases and J dropped 4 bases, with 10 bases sitting between them. Germline V gives CDR1 SGHRS, CDR2 YFSETQ. This CDR3 is 12 amino acids long. The CDR3 protein is CASKEEGETQYF. For the CDR3, the DNA is TGCGCCAGCAAGGAGGAGGGAGAGACCCAGTACTTC.

On this clonotype: A much larger clone differs from this one at a single base, so this may be a read error. The V and J genes are TRBV5-1 and TRBJ1-1, with a weak D call TRBD1 (5 bases). The germline gives CDR1 SGHRS, CDR2 YFSETQ. CDR3 length: 14 amino acids. The germline V and J ends were trimmed by 4 bases and 3 bases, with 13 bases remaining between them. CDR3 protein: CASSHQGGDTEAFF. The DNA for the CDR3 is TGCGCCAGCAGCCACCAGGGCGGGGACACTGAAGCTTTCTTT.

This clonotype has only a few counts. It is likely a read error, because the conserved phenylalanine at the end of the CDR3 is missing. In DNA form, the CDR3 reads TGTGCCAGCAGCTTAAGCGAAAAACTGTTTAAT. The encoded protein is CASSLSEKLFN. The rearrangement links TRBV11-2 to TRBJ1-4; unclear D gene. Germline CDR1 reads SGHAT; CDR2 reads FQNNGV. V was trimmed by 2 bases and J by 8 bases, leaving 3 bases between them. The CDR3 extends over 11 amino acids.